The 28 T cell receptor beta chains reported below all come from one sample, sequenced in a study of OX40 agonist ivuxolimab in advanced cancers. Data came from immunoSEQ multiplex PCR; TCRdb stores just in-frame clones and leaves some out. The sample holds 80,000 to 95,000 clones; just over 85% are singletons and the top ten take roughly 2%. This material consisted of CD4+ or CD8+ T cells sorted from blood, taken in a trial of the OX40 agonist ivuxolimab. The origin of the receptors is an adult with an advanced solid tumor such as melanoma, head and neck, liver or kidney cancer.

The DNA for the CDR3 is TGTGCCACCAGCAGAGATCTAGTCAAAGAGACCCAGTACTTC. It translates to CATSRDLVKETQYF. The chain employs TRBV15 and TRBJ2-5; D call uncertain. CDR1 and CDR2 from the germline V gene are LNHNV and YYDKDF (reference sequence). The germline V and J ends were trimmed by 0 bases and 3 bases, with 8 bases remaining between them. The CDR3 runs to 14 residues.

This chain links TRBV28 with TRBJ1-5; D is possibly TRBD1 (6 bases). Germline CDR1 and CDR2: MDHEN and SYDVKM. Trimming removed 2 bases from V and 5 bases from J, with 10 bases in between. This CDR3 contains 14 residues. The CDR3 bases are TGTGCCAGCAGTTTAGGAAACAGGGATCAGCCCCAGCATTTT. Protein product: CASSLGNRDQPQHF.

The V call is TRBV5-4, the J call TRBJ2-1; tentatively, D is TRBD1 (7 bases). Germline V lookup: CDR1 SGHNT, CDR2 YYREEE (reference sequence). Trimming pared 4 bases from V and 10 bases from J, leaving 24 bases between. The CDR3 has 16 amino acids. The CDR3 is CASSRRGEARRNEQFF. CDR3 sequence (DNA): TGTGCCAGCAGCCGCAGGGGGGAAGCAAGGAGGAACGAGCAGTTCTTC.

This chain uses TRBV12-5 with TRBJ1-4; a possible D gene is TRBD1 (5 bases). The CDR3 runs to 15 residues. The germline V gene has CDR1 LGHNT and CDR2 FRNRAP. The germline V and J ends were trimmed by 0 bases and 8 bases, with 13 bases remaining between them. The CDR3 nucleotides are TGTGCTAGTGGTTTGGTTCAGGGCGGGGGGGAAAAACTGTTTTTT. Its protein product is CASGLVQGGGEKLFF.

The chain has TRBV7-2 and TRBJ2-2, with TRBD2 as a possible D gene (6 bases). V was cut by 2 bases and J by 4 bases, with 14 bases left in between. CDR3 length: 16 residues. In germline, CDR1 is SGHTA, CDR2 FQGNSA. CDR3 region: CASSLWGDKVTGELFF. DNA of the CDR3: TGTGCCAGCAGCTTATGGGGGGATAAGGTCACCGGGGAGCTGTTTTTT.

This clone was counted only a few times. The rearrangement links TRBV27 to TRBJ2-1, with D tentatively TRBD1 (6 bases). Trimming took 5 bases from V and 7 from J, leaving 15 bases between them. The germline V gene has CDR1 MNHEY and CDR2 SMNVEV (reference sequence). The length of the CDR3 is 14 residues. Here the CDR3 DNA reads TGTGCCAGCAGTACCCGACAGGTTAAGAATGAGCAGTTCTTC. Residues: CASSTRQVKNEQFF.

This chain links TRBV7-6 with TRBJ2-1; 12 bases agree with TRBD2. This CDR3 has 15 residues. Germline V gives CDR1 SGHVS, CDR2 FNYEAQ. J gave up 12 bases and V 4 bases, and 10 bases lay outside the gene matches. Written as DNA, the CDR3 is TGTGCCAGCAGCTCTAGCGGGGGGGTCACCTCTCGGCAGTTCTTC. Its protein is CASSSSGGVTSRQFF.

In regard to this clone: Germline is not matched at one junction end, which may reflect a read error. The chain combines TRBV6-5 with TRBJ1-1; no firm D call. The CDR3 consists of 11 residues. Germline V gives CDR1 MNHEY, CDR2 SVGAGI. CDR3 nucleotide sequence: TGTGCCAGCAGCGTACACACCGAAGCTTTCTTT. It yields the protein CASSVHTEAFF.

This chain joins TRBV9 and TRBJ2-2; the D gene is possibly TRBD2 (6 bases). Germline V gene lookup returns CDR1 SGDLS and CDR2 YYNGEE. V gave up 0 bases and J gave up 6 bases, with 12 bases separating them. The CDR3 covers 15 residues. The CDR3 region is CASSVAGVPAGELFF. CDR3 sequence (DNA): TGTGCCAGCAGCGTAGCGGGGGTCCCCGCCGGGGAGCTGTTTTTT.

V gene TRBV28 combines with J gene TRBJ2-1; D is unclear. This CDR3 has 12 residues. V lost 3 bases to trimming and J lost 7 bases, with 7 bases between them. Germline lookup yields CDR1 MDHEN and CDR2 SYDVKM. Here the CDR3 reads CASSFNWNEQFF. CDR3 nucleotide sequence: TGTGCCAGCAGTTTTAACTGGAATGAGCAGTTCTTC. Supplemented by reference TRBV28 and TRBJ2-1, the full variable domain reads DVKVTQSSRYLVKRTGEKVFLECVQDMDHENMFWYRQDPGLGLRLIYFSYDVKMKEKGDIPEGYSVSREKKERFSLILESASTNQTSMYLCASSFNWNEQFFGPGTRLTVL.

The chain uses TRBV6-4 and TRBJ2-7, with D unresolved. The V gene's germline CDR1 is MRHNA and CDR2 SNTAGT. Trimming shortened V by 4 bases and J by 5 bases, and 9 bases separated the two germline ends. The length of the CDR3 is 12 residues. Here the CDR3 reads CASSAKGNEQYF. The CDR3, as DNA: TGTGCCAGCAGTGCTAAGGGTAACGAGCAGTACTTC.

This sequence joins TRBV5-1 and TRBJ2-2, with D perhaps TRBD2 (5 bases). The CDR3 loop spans 16 amino acids. Germline V gene sequence: CDR1 SGHRS, CDR2 YFSETQ. V was cut by 0 bases and J by 9 bases, with 18 bases left in between. CDR3 region: CASSLEWGDGERELFF. The CDR3 DNA follows: TGCGCCAGCAGCTTGGAATGGGGTGACGGGGAGCGGGAGCTGTTTTTT.

This rearrangement joins TRBV28 to TRBJ2-5; TRBD2 might be the D (6 bases). Germline CDR1 and CDR2: MDHEN and SYDVKM. Trimming shortened V by 8 bases and J by 3 bases, and 13 bases separated the two germline ends. The CDR3 length is 13 residues. The CDR3 sequence: CASQVGGKETQYF. The DNA for the CDR3 is TGTGCCAGCCAGGTCGGCGGGAAAGAGACCCAGTACTTC.

J is TRBJ2-2 and V is TRBV5-4; tentative D call: TRBD1 (6 bases). Germline V gene lookup returns CDR1 SGHNT and CDR2 YYREEE (reference sequence). The CDR3 runs 13 residues. The V end was cut by 0 bases, the J end by 10 bases, with 10 bases between. CDR3 DNA: TGTGCCAGCAGCTTGGGGGGGCTGGAGGAGCTGTTTTTT. It specifies CASSLGGLEELFF.

CDR3 amino acids: CASSLDRADTEAFF. The CDR3 DNA reads as TGTGCCAGCAGCTTGGACAGGGCGGACACTGAAGCTTTCTTT. The rearrangement joins TRBV11-1 to TRBJ1-1; TRBD1 matches 8 bases. This CDR3 region has 14 residues. Germline loops: CDR1 SGHAT, CDR2 FQDESV (reference sequence). V trimming: 3 bases; J trimming: 3 bases; junction bases outside the gene matches: 3.

This clone was seen a handful of times. The chain's CDR3 is CASSLTGFGGYTF. DNA of the CDR3: TGTGCCAGCAGTTTAACAGGGTTTGGTGGCTACACCTTC. V and J are TRBV27 and TRBJ1-2, with D possibly TRBD1 on 6 matching bases. The CDR3 extends over 13 amino acids. Trimming removed 2 bases at V and 7 bases at J, with 11 bases between. Germline V gene lookup returns CDR1 MNHEY and CDR2 SMNVEV (reference sequence).

This chain links TRBV2 with TRBJ1-2; maybe TRBD1 (6 bases). Germline assignment: CDR1 SNHLY and CDR2 FYNNEI. The CDR3 runs 13 residues. Trimming removed 7 bases from V and 3 bases from J, with 12 bases in between. CDR3 DNA sequence: TGTGCCAGCAACCCACAGGGCGACTATGGCTACACCTTC. This sequence encodes CASNPQGDYGYTF.

The rearrangement uses TRBV5-1 and TRBJ2-7; the D gene is possibly TRBD1 (5 bases). Trimming took 0 bases from V and 4 from J, leaving 11 bases between them. The germline CDR1 and CDR2 sequences are SGHRS and YFSETQ. This CDR3 has 14 amino acids. The CDR3 loop is CASSLGRVVYEQYF. In DNA form, the CDR3 reads TGCGCCAGCAGCTTGGGCAGGGTTGTATACGAGCAGTACTTC.

V usage is TRBV7-8 and J usage is TRBJ1-5; 8 bases fit TRBD1. The trim removed 5 bases at V and 1 base at J, leaving 13 bases unmatched. This CDR3 has 18 residues. Per germline, CDR1 SGHVS and CDR2 FQNEAQ. The CDR3 region has the DNA TGTGCCAGCAGCCCAGGGACAGGAGCCACCTCCAGCAATCAGCCCCAGCATTTT. Encoded protein: CASSPGTGATSSNQPQHF.

The chain is built from TRBV9 and TRBJ2-2; either TRBD1 or TRBD2 may supply D (5 bases each). The CDR3 consists of 14 residues. Germline V gene sequence: CDR1 SGDLS, CDR2 YYNGEE. Between the trimmed V and J ends, which lost 4 bases and 6 bases, there was a span of 13 bases. The CDR3 DNA is TGTGCCAGCAGCTCGTGGGGCGGGCCCGGGGAGCTGTTTTTT. Protein product: CASSSWGGPGELFF.

The V call is TRBV5-1, the J call TRBJ2-7; no clear D gene. Trimming took 0 bases from V and 3 from J, leaving 7 bases between them. CDR1 and CDR2 from the germline V gene are SGHRS and YFSETQ. The CDR3 has 13 amino acids. The CDR3 reads CASSLDPVYEQYF. The CDR3 nucleotides are TGCGCCAGCAGCTTGGATCCAGTCTACGAGCAGTACTTC. Full variable domain (outside the CDR3, taken from reference TRBV5-1 and TRBJ2-7): KAGVTQTPRYLIKTRGQQVTLSCSPISGHRSVSWYQQTPGQGLQFLFEYFSETQRNKGNFPGRFSGRQFSNSRSEMNVSTLELGDSALYLCASSLDPVYEQYFGPGTRLTVT.

The CDR3: CASRSGRDTEAFF. The CDR3, as DNA: TGTGCCAGCAGATCCGGCAGGGACACTGAAGCTTTCTTT. The chain uses TRBV2 and TRBJ1-1; D is perhaps TRBD1 (5 bases). The CDR3 sequence is 13 residues long. V was shortened by 6 bases and J by 3 bases, with 11 bases between the two germline ends. Germline CDR1 SNHLY, CDR2 FYNNEI.

The CDR3 DNA reads as TGTGCCAGCAGTTTAACAAATGACTATGGCTACACCTTC. It encodes CASSLTNDYGYTF. V gene TRBV11-2 combines with J gene TRBJ1-2; the D is unclear. Germline CDR1 SGHAT, CDR2 FQNNGV. This CDR3 spans 13 amino acids. V lost 6 bases to trimming and J lost 3 bases, with 11 bases between them.

The DNA of the CDR3 is TGTGCCTGGAGCCACCCACACATGGTTGGGAATGGCTACACCTTC. Protein: CAWSHPHMVGNGYTF. The gene calls are TRBV30 and TRBJ1-2; no firm D call. This CDR3 has 15 amino acids. V was pared by 3 bases and J by 6 bases, with 20 bases between. Germline V gene lookup returns CDR1 GTSNPN and CDR2 SVGIG (reference sequence).

This chain joins TRBV6-5 and TRBJ1-5; no clear D. The CDR3 consists of 13 residues. In germline, CDR1 is MNHEY, CDR2 SVGAGI. Trimming left V 2 bases short and J 4 bases short, with 6 bases between. CDR3 DNA sequence: TGTGCCAGCAGTTACGTCGGGAATCAGCCCCAGCATTTT. As protein: CASSYVGNQPQHF.

This clone has just a few counts. The chain recombines TRBV4-3 with TRBJ1-1, with D perhaps TRBD1 (6 bases). CDR3 length: 13 amino acids. Trimming removed 0 bases from V and 11 bases from J, with 13 bases in between. CDR1 LGHNA and CDR2 YSLEER come from the germline V gene. CDR3 sequence reads: CASSQDIRRGAFF. Here the CDR3 DNA reads TGCGCCAGCAGCCAAGATATTCGGAGGGGGGCTTTCTTT.

This chain connects TRBV11-2 to TRBJ2-5; D not certain. CDR1 and CDR2 (germline): SGHAT, FQNNGV. This CDR3 contains 11 residues. Trimming shortened V by 1 base and J by 7 bases, and 4 bases separated the two germline ends. CDR3 sequence reads: CASSLGVTQYF. DNA of the CDR3: TGTGCCAGCAGCTTAGGTGTGACCCAGTACTTC. The full variable domain, its missing parts supplied by reference TRBV11-2 and TRBJ2-5, is EAGVAQSPRYKIIEKRQSVAFWCNPISGHATLYWYQQILGQGPKLLIQFQNNGVVDDSQLPKDRFSAERLKGVDSTLKIQPAKLEDSAVYLCASSLGVTQYFGPGTRLLVL.

This clone was recorded a few times. This chain uses TRBV5-1 with TRBJ2-3; D unresolved. Per the germline V gene, CDR1 is SGHRS and CDR2 is YFSETQ. This CDR3 is 16 amino acids long. V was cut by 0 bases and J by 0 bases, with 11 bases left in between. CDR3 protein: CASSLGAASSTDTQYF. CDR3 nucleotides: TGCGCCAGCAGCTTGGGGGCGGCCTCTAGCACAGATACGCAGTATTTT.